Listed below are T cell receptor beta chains from one sample, sequenced in a study of CD8 T cells in Susac syndrome. TCRdb analysed the immunoSEQ multiplex PCR reads with MiXCR anew, one entry per CDR3 protein. Altogether around 300,000 distinct CDR3 sequences are present, around 85% being singletons, with the ten largest covering around 0.2%. Sequencing was performed on CD8+ T cells from PBMCs. These receptors all stem from a human donor with multiple sclerosis. Each CDR3 is given with its conserved first and last residue. A D gene is named only where the DNA matches it firmly. Some rows mark clone size as missing; the rest say once, few, many or name a class of expanded clone.

D gene	J gene	clone size	V gene	CDR3 protein	CDR3 DNA
-	TRBJ1-1	-	TRBV7-9	CASSVGGEAFF	TGTGCCAGCAGCGTTGGGGGTGAAGCTTTCTTT
-	TRBJ2-5	-	TRBV20-1	CSAQGPPSDQETQYF	TGCAGTGCCCAAGGACCCCCTAGCGACCAAGAGACCCAGTACTTC
-	TRBJ2-2	-	TRBV2	CASCGRKTGELFF	TGTGCCAGCTGTGGACGAAAGACCGGGGAGCTGTTTTTT
-	TRBJ1-1	-	TRBV6-1	CASVPPPGVTLGDTEAFF	TGTGCCAGCGTCCCTCCACCGGGGGTAACGTTGGGGGACACTGAAGCTTTCTTT
-	TRBJ1-1	-	TRBV29-1	CSVEAPNTEAFF	TGCAGCGTTGAAGCCCCGAACACTGAAGCTTTCTTT
TRBD1	TRBJ2-1	-	TRBV6-2/TRBV6-3	CASSYSTGGESYNEQFF	TGTGCCAGCAGTTACTCGACAGGGGGAGAATCCTACAATGAGCAGTTCTTC
TRBD2	TRBJ2-2	-	TRBV24-1	CATSDLRTSGSSTTGELFF	TGTGCCACCAGTGATTTGCGTACTAGCGGGAGTTCTACCACCGGGGAGCTGTTTTTT
-	TRBJ1-1	-	TRBV19	CASSIVQGVGTEAFF	TGTGCCAGTAGTATAGTACAGGGCGTCGGCACTGAAGCTTTCTTT
TRBD2	TRBJ2-7	few	TRBV6-5	CASSYGTSGAEQYF	TGTGCCAGCAGTTACGGGACTAGCGGAGCCGAGCAGTACTTC
TRBD1	TRBJ2-1	-	TRBV28	CASKGQPYNEQFF	TGTGCCAGCAAGGGACAGCCTTACAATGAGCAGTTCTTC
-	TRBJ2-1	-	TRBV2	CASSGKETSSYNEQFF	TGTGCCAGCAGCGGCAAGGAGACTAGCTCCTACAATGAGCAGTTCTTC
-	TRBJ1-1	-	TRBV12-5	CASGIGTEAFF	TGTGCTAGTGGGATCGGCACTGAAGCTTTCTTT
-	TRBJ1-1	-	TRBV25-1	CASSETAGEFTEAFF	TGTGCCAGCAGTGAAACAGCAGGGGAGTTCACTGAAGCTTTCTTT
-	TRBJ2-1	-	TRBV5-1	CASRHYRDDNEQFF	TGCGCCAGCAGGCACTACCGGGACGACAATGAGCAGTTCTTC
-	TRBJ2-7	few	TRBV6-2/TRBV6-3	CASSYGYGDKQYF	TGTGCCAGCAGTTACGGATACGGGGATAAGCAGTACTTC
-	TRBJ2-3	-	TRBV6-2/TRBV6-3	CASTEGASTDTQYF	TGTGCCAGCACCGAAGGGGCTAGCACAGATACGCAGTATTTT
TRBD1	TRBJ2-7	few	TRBV19	CASSRTGTAYEQYF	TGTGCCAGTAGTAGGACCGGGACAGCCTACGAGCAGTACTTC
-	TRBJ2-7	once	TRBV30	CAWSALVGSYEQYF	TGTGCCTGGAGCGCCCTCGTAGGCTCCTACGAGCAGTACTTC
TRBD2	TRBJ2-7	-	TRBV4-3	CASSQGSGPIYEQYF	TGCGCCAGCAGCCAAGGTAGCGGGCCAATCTACGAGCAGTACTTC
-	TRBJ2-1	-	TRBV1	CTSSHGTSGILVYNEQFF	TGCACCAGCAGCCACGGGACTAGCGGGATCCTCGTTTACAATGAGCAGTTCTTC
-	TRBJ2-1	-	TRBV4-1	CASSQDIGRGDNEQFF	TGCGCCAGCAGCCAAGATATCGGGAGAGGGGACAATGAGCAGTTCTTC
-	TRBJ1-3	-	TRBV4-3	CASSPRSILDSGNTIYF	TGCGCCAGCAGTCCGCGTTCGATACTGGACTCTGGAAACACCATATATTTT
-	TRBJ2-7	-	TRBV6-2/TRBV6-3	CASNQQGSTYEQYF	TGTGCCAGCAACCAGCAAGGCAGCACCTACGAGCAGTACTTC
-	TRBJ2-3	-	TRBV4-1	CASSQATTVGTITDTQYF	TGCGCCAGCAGCCAAGCCACCACCGTTGGGACAATCACAGATACGCAGTATTTT
-	TRBJ1-5	-	TRBV25-1	CASSPGSGADYSNQPQHF	TGTGCCAGCAGCCCCGGGAGCGGAGCAGATTATAGCAATCAGCCCCAGCATTTT
TRBD2	TRBJ2-1	-	TRBV27	CASSEREASYNEQFF	TGTGCCAGCAGTGAGCGGGAGGCTTCCTACAATGAGCAGTTCTTC
-	TRBJ2-2	-	TRBV7-6	CASSLSGMNTGELFF	TGTGCCAGCAGCTTATCCGGGATGAACACCGGGGAGCTTTTTTTT
-	TRBJ2-2	-	TRBV24-1	CATGRRGAGELFF	TGTGCCACCGGTCGTAGAGGCGCCGGGGAGCTGTTTTTT
TRBD2	TRBJ2-1	once	TRBV19	CASSSRLAGGLEEQFF	TGTGCCAGTAGTTCTCGTCTAGCGGGAGGGCTAGAGGAGCAGTTCTTC
-	TRBJ2-2	-	TRBV27	CASTNLGVAANTGELFF	TGTGCCAGCACCAACCTGGGGGTAGCGGCGAACACCGGGGAGCTGTTTTTT
-	TRBJ2-3	-	TRBV27	CASSVGTSDTQYF	TGTGCCAGCAGTGTCGGTACTTCAGATACGCAGTATTTT
TRBD2	TRBJ2-7	-	TRBV2	CASRTGGSSYEQYF	TGTGCCAGCAGGACGGGGGGGAGTAGCTACGAGCAGTACTTC
TRBD1	TRBJ1-4	-	TRBV18	CASSLPDRMDEKLFF	TGTGCCAGCTCACTTCCGGACAGGATGGATGAAAAACTGTTTTTT
TRBD1	TRBJ2-7	-	TRBV28	CASSFIIEGTGESYEQYF	TGTGCCAGCAGTTTTATTATAGAAGGGACAGGGGAATCCTACGAGCAGTACTTC
-	TRBJ2-1	-	TRBV20-1	CSAREAVSYNEQFF	TGCAGTGCTAGAGAGGCGGTATCCTACAATGAGCAGTTCTTC
TRBD1	TRBJ1-1	-	TRBV19	CASSIGTGPNTEAFF	TGTGCCAGTAGTATTGGGACAGGACCGAACACTGAAGCTTTCTTT
-	TRBJ2-7	-	TRBV28	CASSPTYLYKDEQYF	TGTGCCAGCAGTCCTACTTACCTATACAAAGACGAGCAGTACTTC
-	TRBJ2-1	-	TRBV10-3	CATSDGSSYNEQFF	TGTGCCACCTCTGACGGGAGCTCCTACAATGAGCAGTTCTTC
TRBD1	TRBJ2-1	-	TRBV19	CASSLTGGIEQFF	TGTGCCAGTAGTCTGACAGGGGGGATTGAGCAGTTCTTC
-	TRBJ2-2	-	TRBV6-2/TRBV6-3	CASSPPSVNTGELFF	TGTGCCAGCAGCCCGCCTAGCGTGAACACCGGGGAGCTGTTTTTT
-	TRBJ2-6	few	TRBV6-2/TRBV6-3	CASSLYGDSGANVLTF	TGTGCCAGCAGTTTGTACGGTGACTCTGGGGCCAACGTCCTGACTTTC
-	TRBJ2-7	-	TRBV7-9	CASSPSSSNDYEQYF	TGTGCCAGCAGTCCTTCTTCCAGTAACGACTACGAGCAGTACTTC
TRBD1	TRBJ2-7	-	TRBV20-1	CSARRLGQGSYEQYF	TGCAGTGCTAGAAGGCTTGGACAGGGCTCCTACGAGCAGTACTTC